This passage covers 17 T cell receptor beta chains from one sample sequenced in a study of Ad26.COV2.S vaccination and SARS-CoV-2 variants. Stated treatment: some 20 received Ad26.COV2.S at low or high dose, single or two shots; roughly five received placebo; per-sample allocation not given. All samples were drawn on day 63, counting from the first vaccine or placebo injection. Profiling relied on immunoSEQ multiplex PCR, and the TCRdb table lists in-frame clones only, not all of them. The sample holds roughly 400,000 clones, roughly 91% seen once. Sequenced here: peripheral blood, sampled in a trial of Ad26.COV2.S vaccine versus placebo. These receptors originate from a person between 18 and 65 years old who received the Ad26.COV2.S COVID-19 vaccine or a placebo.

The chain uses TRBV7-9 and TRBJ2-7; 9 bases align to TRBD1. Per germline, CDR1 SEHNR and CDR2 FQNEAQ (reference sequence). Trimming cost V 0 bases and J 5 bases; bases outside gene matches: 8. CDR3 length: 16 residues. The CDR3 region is CASSLALRDRADEQYF. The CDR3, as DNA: TGTGCCAGCAGCTTAGCTCTACGGGACAGGGCCGACGAGCAGTACTTC.

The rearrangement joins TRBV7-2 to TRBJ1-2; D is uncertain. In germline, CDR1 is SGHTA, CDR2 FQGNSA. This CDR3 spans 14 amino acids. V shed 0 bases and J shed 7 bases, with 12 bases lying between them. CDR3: CASSLAGRMLGYTF. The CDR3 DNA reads TGTGCCAGCAGCTTAGCGGGCAGGATGCTTGGCTACACCTTC.

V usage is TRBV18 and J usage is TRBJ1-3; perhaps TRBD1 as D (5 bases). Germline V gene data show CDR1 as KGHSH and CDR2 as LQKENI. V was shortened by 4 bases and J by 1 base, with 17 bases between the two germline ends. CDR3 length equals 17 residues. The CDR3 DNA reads TGTGCCAGCTCACTGTACCGGGGCAAAGATTCTGGAAACACCATATATTTT. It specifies CASSLYRGKDSGNTIYF.

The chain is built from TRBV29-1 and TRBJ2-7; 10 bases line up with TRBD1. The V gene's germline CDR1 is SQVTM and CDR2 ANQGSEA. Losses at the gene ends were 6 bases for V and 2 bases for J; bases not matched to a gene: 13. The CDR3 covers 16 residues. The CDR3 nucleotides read TGCAGCGTCCGGGGGGATGCTGGACAGGGGGCCTACGAGCAGTACTTC. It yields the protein CSVRGDAGQGAYEQYF.

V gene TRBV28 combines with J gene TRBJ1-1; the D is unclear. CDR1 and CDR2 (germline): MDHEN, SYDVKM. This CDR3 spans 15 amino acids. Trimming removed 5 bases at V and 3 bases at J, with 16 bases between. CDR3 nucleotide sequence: TGTGCCAGCAGTGCCCTGTGGGGTAGGGACACTGAAGCTTTCTTT. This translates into CASSALWGRDTEAFF. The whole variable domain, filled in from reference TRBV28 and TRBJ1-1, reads DVKVTQSSRYLVKRTGEKVFLECVQDMDHENMFWYRQDPGLGLRLIYFSYDVKMKEKGDIPEGYSVSREKKERFSLILESASTNQTSMYLCASSALWGRDTEAFFGQGTRLTVV.

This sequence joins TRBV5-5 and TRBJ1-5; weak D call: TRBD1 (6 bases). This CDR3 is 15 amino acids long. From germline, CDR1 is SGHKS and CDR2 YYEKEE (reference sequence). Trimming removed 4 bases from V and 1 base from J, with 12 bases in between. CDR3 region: CASSPGTQSNQPQHF. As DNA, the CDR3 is TGTGCCAGCAGCCCAGGGACACAGAGCAATCAGCCCCAGCATTTT.

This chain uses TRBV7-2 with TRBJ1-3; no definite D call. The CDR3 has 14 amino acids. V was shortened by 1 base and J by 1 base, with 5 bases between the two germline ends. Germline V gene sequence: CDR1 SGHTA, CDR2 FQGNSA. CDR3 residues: CASSLEGSGNTIYF. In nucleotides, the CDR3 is TGTGCCAGCAGCTTAGAAGGGTCTGGAAACACCATATATTTT.

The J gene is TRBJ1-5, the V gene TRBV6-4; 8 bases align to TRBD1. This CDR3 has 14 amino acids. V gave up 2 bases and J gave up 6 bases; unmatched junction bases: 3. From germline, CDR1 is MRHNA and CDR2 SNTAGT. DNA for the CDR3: TGTGCCAGCAGTGACACAGGGGGAAGTCAGCCCCAGCATTTT. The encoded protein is CASSDTGGSQPQHF.

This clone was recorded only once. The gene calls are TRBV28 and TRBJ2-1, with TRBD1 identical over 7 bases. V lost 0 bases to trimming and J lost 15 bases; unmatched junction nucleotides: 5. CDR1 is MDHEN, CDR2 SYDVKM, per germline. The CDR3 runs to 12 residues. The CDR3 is CASSLWTTGPFF. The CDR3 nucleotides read TGTGCCAGCAGTTTATGGACGACAGGGCCGTTCTTC.

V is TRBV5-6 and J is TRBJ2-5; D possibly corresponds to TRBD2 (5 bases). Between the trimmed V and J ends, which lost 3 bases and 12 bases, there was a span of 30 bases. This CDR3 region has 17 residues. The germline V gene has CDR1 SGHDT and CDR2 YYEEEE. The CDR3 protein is CASSSRGRSAYPSREYF. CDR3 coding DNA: TGTGCCAGCAGCTCGAGAGGGCGCTCTGCGTACCCCAGCCGGGAGTACTTC. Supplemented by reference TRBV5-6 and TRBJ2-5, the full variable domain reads DAGVTQSPTHLIKTRGQQVTLRCSPKSGHDTVSWYQQALGQGPQFIFQYYEEEERQRGNFPDRFSGHQFPNYSSELNVNALLLGDSALYLCASSSRGRSAYPSREYFGPGTRLLVL.

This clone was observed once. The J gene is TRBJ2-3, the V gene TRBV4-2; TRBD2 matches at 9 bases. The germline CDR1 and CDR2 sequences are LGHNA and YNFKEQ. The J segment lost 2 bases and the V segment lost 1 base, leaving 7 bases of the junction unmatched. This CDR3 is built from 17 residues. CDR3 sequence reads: CASSQGGLAGNTDTQYF. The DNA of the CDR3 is TGTGCCAGCAGCCAAGGGGGTCTAGCGGGAAACACAGATACGCAGTATTTT.

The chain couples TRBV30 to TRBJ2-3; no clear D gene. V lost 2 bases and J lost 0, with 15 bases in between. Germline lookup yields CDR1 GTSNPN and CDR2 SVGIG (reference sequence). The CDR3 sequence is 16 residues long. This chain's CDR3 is CAWSFPVTSSTDTQYF. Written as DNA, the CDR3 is TGTGCCTGGAGTTTCCCTGTTACCTCTAGCACAGATACGCAGTATTTT.

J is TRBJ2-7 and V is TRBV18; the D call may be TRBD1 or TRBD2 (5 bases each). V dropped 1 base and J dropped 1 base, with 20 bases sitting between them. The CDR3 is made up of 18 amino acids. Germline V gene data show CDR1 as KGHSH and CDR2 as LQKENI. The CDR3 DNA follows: TGTGCCAGCTCACCACTTCGAGGGACCTTAGAAGGGTCCTACGAGCAGTACTTC. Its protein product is CASSPLRGTLEGSYEQYF.

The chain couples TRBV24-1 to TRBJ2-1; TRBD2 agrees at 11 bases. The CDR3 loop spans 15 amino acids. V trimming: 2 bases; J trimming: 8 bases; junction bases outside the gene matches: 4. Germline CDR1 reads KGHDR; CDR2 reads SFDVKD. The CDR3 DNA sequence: TGTGCCACCAGTGATTCCCTAGCGGGAGGAGATGAGCAGTTCTTC. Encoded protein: CATSDSLAGGDEQFF.

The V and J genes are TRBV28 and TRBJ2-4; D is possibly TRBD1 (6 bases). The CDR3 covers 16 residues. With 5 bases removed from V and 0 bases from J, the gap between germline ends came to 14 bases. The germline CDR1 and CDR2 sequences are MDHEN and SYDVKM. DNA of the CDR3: TGTGCCAGCAGTCCCCAGGACAGATTAGCCAAAAACATTCAGTACTTC. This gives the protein CASSPQDRLAKNIQYF. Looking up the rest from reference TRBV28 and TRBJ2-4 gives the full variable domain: DVKVTQSSRYLVKRTGEKVFLECVQDMDHENMFWYRQDPGLGLRLIYFSYDVKMKEKGDIPEGYSVSREKKERFSLILESASTNQTSMYLCASSPQDRLAKNIQYFGAGTRLSVL.

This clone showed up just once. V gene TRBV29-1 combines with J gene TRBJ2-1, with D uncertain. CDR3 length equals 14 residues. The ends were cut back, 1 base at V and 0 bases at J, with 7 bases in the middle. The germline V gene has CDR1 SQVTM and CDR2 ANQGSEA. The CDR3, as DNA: TGCAGCGTTGAAGGCAGGAGCTCCTACAATGAGCAGTTCTTC. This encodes CSVEGRSSYNEQFF.

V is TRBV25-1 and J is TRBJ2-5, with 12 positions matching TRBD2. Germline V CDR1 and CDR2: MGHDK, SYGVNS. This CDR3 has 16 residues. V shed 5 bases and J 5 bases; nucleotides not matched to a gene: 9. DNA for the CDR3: TGTGCCAGCAGTCTCCCGACTAGCGGGAGTCCGGAGACCCAGTACTTC. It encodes CASSLPTSGSPETQYF. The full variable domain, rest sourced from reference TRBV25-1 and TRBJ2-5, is EADIYQTPRYLVIGTGKKITLECSQTMGHDKMYWYQQDPGMELHLIHYSYGVNSTEKGDLSSESTVSRIRTEHFPLTLESARPSHTSQYLCASSLPTSGSPETQYFGPGTRLLVL.